This section outlines one TCR beta chain sequence together with its context. These data come from a study of blood T cell repertoires in COVID-19. Study-wide background: T cells, B-cell-depleted T cells, or PBMCs supplied cDNA or gDNA.

In the authors' workflow: Researchers report that nucleated cell counts were estimated from reference gene primer amplification. Assay used: immunoSEQ multiplex PCR; TCRdb lists only in-frame clones, some missing. V and J calls plus clone size are reproduced from that table; the DNA served to infer D and trimming. The sample lists about 110,000 clones; about 87% were seen once. J was trimmed by 7 bases and V by 4 bases; bases with no gene match: 10. CDR1 is MNHEY, CDR2 SVGEGT, per germline. This CDR3 is built from 15 residues. The sequencing sample was made of peripheral blood. The receptor was isolated from a woman in her 50s with acute or convalescent COVID-19. The gene calls are TRBV6-2 or TRBV6-3 and TRBJ2-7; 10 bases fit TRBD1. The CDR3 nucleotides are TGTGCCAGCAGTTCCTTAGGACAGGGGGTTGTAGAGCAGTACTTC. Amino acids: CASSSLGQGVVEQYF.